The 32 T cell receptor beta chains below come from one sample, sequenced in a study of blood T cell repertoires in COVID-19. Assay: immunoSEQ multiplex PCR; the TCRdb copy retains only in-frame clones and omits some. The sample holds fewer than 150,000 clones, roughly three quarters seen once. Sequencing was carried out using peripheral blood. The receptors shown here come from a man older than 75 with acute or convalescent COVID-19.

The CDR3 DNA reads TGTGCCACCAGCAGAGACGTTGACTCCGGGACAGGGGGCTTCGAGCAGTACTTC. Translating gives CATSRDVDSGTGGFEQYF. The chain joins TRBV15 to TRBJ2-7; 12 nucleotides line up with TRBD1. This CDR3 has 18 residues. J lost 6 bases, V lost 0 bases, and 12 bases had no gene match. Germline CDR1 and CDR2: LNHNV and YYDKDF (reference sequence).

The rearrangement links TRBV5-5 to TRBJ1-2; TRBD1 is a possible D gene (5 bases). The CDR3 runs to 13 residues. CDR1 is SGHKS, CDR2 YYEKEE, per germline (reference sequence). Trimming pared 4 bases from V and 2 bases from J, leaving 9 bases between. The CDR3, as DNA: TGTGCCAGCAGCCCGGACACGAACTATGGCTACACCTTC. Translated: CASSPDTNYGYTF.

This clone was detected ten times or more. The rearrangement uses TRBV5-4 and TRBJ2-7; 11 bases agree with TRBD1. Trimming took 4 bases from V and 6 from J; bases not matched to a gene: 12. This CDR3 is 16 amino acids long. The germline V gene encodes CDR1 SGHNT and CDR2 YYREEE (reference sequence). The CDR3 DNA reads TGTGCCAGCAGCGCAGGGACAGGGGGAATTAGTAGCGAGCAGTACTTC. Protein: CASSAGTGGISSEQYF.

V gene TRBV5-1 combines with J gene TRBJ2-6; maybe TRBD2 (6 bases). The V and J ends lost 0 bases and 2 bases respectively, with 12 bases between them. The CDR3 is 17 amino acids. The germline V gene encodes CDR1 SGHRS and CDR2 YFSETQ. For the CDR3, the DNA is TGCGCCAGCAGCTTGGAGCGTGGGGGGACTGGGGCCAACGTCCTGACTTTC. Protein product: CASSLERGGTGANVLTF.

This chain connects TRBV18 to TRBJ2-7, with no clear D. Germline loops: CDR1 KGHSH, CDR2 LQKENI. This CDR3 is built from 15 residues. Trimming shortened V by 0 bases and J by 7 bases, and 16 bases separated the two germline ends. CDR3: CASSPPMVAPWEQYF. CDR3 bases: TGTGCCAGCTCACCACCGATGGTAGCTCCATGGGAGCAGTACTTC. Full variable domain (missing parts from reference TRBV18 and TRBJ2-7): NAGVMQNPRHLVRRRGQEARLRCSPMKGHSHVYWYRQLPEEGLKFMVYLQKENIIDESGMPKERFSAEFPKEGPSILRIQQVVRGDSAAYFCASSPPMVAPWEQYFGPGTRLTVT.

The rearrangement links TRBV10-1 to TRBJ2-2; 9 nucleotides match TRBD1. Trimming at V came to 9 bases and at J to 1 base, leaving 9 bases not matched to a gene. Germline V lookup: CDR1 WNHNN, CDR2 SYGVQD (reference sequence). This CDR3 spans 16 amino acids. The CDR3 spells CASYGTGNKNTGELFF. Here the CDR3 DNA reads TGCGCCAGTTATGGGACAGGGAACAAGAACACCGGGGAGCTGTTTTTT.

The genes are TRBV12-5 and TRBJ2-1, with 10 positions matching TRBD1. Germline V gene data show CDR1 as LGHNT and CDR2 as FRNRAP. The CDR3 consists of 17 residues. Unmatched junction bases numbered 6, after V lost 4 bases and J lost 0 bases. The CDR3 reads CASGSNWDRGSYNEQFF. CDR3 in DNA: TGTGCTAGTGGTTCTAACTGGGACAGGGGCTCCTACAATGAGCAGTTCTTC.

This clone was detected a few times. The chain links TRBV7-8 to TRBJ1-4; tentatively, D is TRBD1 (5 bases). Per germline, CDR1 SGHVS and CDR2 FQNEAQ. V was cut by 1 base and J by 0 bases, with 9 bases left in between. The CDR3 runs 16 residues. The CDR3 sequence: CASSLGHRPTNEKLFF. In DNA, the CDR3 is TGTGCCAGCAGCTTAGGCCACAGGCCAACTAATGAAAAACTGTTTTTT. Based on the CDR3 plus reference TRBV7-8 and TRBJ1-4, the full variable domain is GAGVSQSPRYKVAKRGQDVALRCDPISGHVSLFWYQQALGQGPEFLTYFQNEAQLDKSGLPSDRFFAERPEGSVSTLKIQRTQQEDSAVYLCASSLGHRPTNEKLFFGSGTQLSVL.

In its sample, this clone was seen once. One junction end does not reproduce the germline sequence, and a read error may be involved. This chain connects TRBV2 to TRBJ1-1, with D uncertain. This CDR3 has 13 residues. Germline CDR1 SNHLY, CDR2 FYNNEI. This chain's CDR3 is CASSDHSTTGAFF. The CDR3 DNA reads as TGTGCCAGCAGTGACCATTCCACCACTGGAGCTTTCTTT.

J is TRBJ1-6 and V is TRBV9; unclear D gene. The V end lost 0 bases, the J end lost 7 bases, and 5 bases lay between the germline ends. Germline CDR1 and CDR2: SGDLS and YYNGEE. The CDR3 is 13 amino acids. CDR3 loop: CASSVDQNSPLHF. For the CDR3, the DNA is TGTGCCAGCAGCGTAGATCAGAATTCACCCCTCCACTTT.

This sequence joins TRBV6-5 and TRBJ2-2; TRBD1 is a possible D gene (5 bases). V lost 7 bases to trimming and J lost 3 bases, with 12 bases between them. CDR1 and CDR2 (germline): MNHEY, SVGAGI. This CDR3 has 14 amino acids. The CDR3 reads CASTRAGYTGELFF. In nucleotides, the CDR3 is TGTGCCAGCACTAGGGCAGGGTACACCGGGGAGCTGTTTTTT.

The CDR3 here is CAISEMTVNYGYTF. DNA for the CDR3: TGTGCCATCAGTGAGATGACAGTTAACTATGGCTACACCTTC. The chain links TRBV10-3 to TRBJ1-2; D perhaps matches TRBD1 (5 bases). The germline CDR1 and CDR2 sequences are ENHRY and SYGVKD. V was cut by 2 bases and J by 1 base, with 8 bases left in between. This CDR3 region has 14 residues.

The J gene is TRBJ2-2, the V gene TRBV7-8; D is unresolved. The CDR3 contains 14 residues. With 3 bases removed from V and 6 bases from J, the gap between germline ends came to 11 bases. CDR1 SGHVS and CDR2 FQNEAQ come from the germline V gene. The CDR3 reads CASSFSSGPGELFF. CDR3 nucleotide sequence: TGTGCCAGCAGCTTCAGCTCGGGTCCCGGGGAGCTGTTTTTT.

The table lists this clone with a count of one. This sequence joins TRBV28 and TRBJ2-5; 12 nucleotides line up with TRBD2. Trimming at V came to 5 bases and at J to 5 bases, leaving 6 bases not matched to a gene. The CDR3 extends over 15 amino acids. In germline, CDR1 is MDHEN, CDR2 SYDVKM. The CDR3 here is CASSLAGGPIETQYF. The CDR3 DNA reads TGTGCCAGCAGTCTAGCGGGGGGGCCGATTGAGACCCAGTACTTC. The full variable domain, its missing parts supplied by reference TRBV28 and TRBJ2-5, is DVKVTQSSRYLVKRTGEKVFLECVQDMDHENMFWYRQDPGLGLRLIYFSYDVKMKEKGDIPEGYSVSREKKERFSLILESASTNQTSMYLCASSLAGGPIETQYFGPGTRLLVL.

This rearrangement joins TRBV7-2 to TRBJ2-5; 11 nucleotides line up with TRBD2. V gave up 4 bases and J gave up 4 bases; unmatched junction bases: 8. Germline-derived CDR1 and CDR2 are SGHTA and FQGNSA. CDR3 length: 16 amino acids. The CDR3 DNA is TGTGCCAGCAGCTCGATACTAGCGGGGGTCGGAGAGACCCAGTACTTC. This gives the protein CASSSILAGVGETQYF.

The CDR3 reads CASSLGHGGRETQYF. CDR3 DNA sequence: TGTGCCAGCAGCTTAGGACATGGAGGTAGAGAGACCCAGTACTTC. The chain uses TRBV11-2 and TRBJ2-5; maybe TRBD2 (5 bases). This CDR3 is built from 15 residues. Germline V CDR1 and CDR2: SGHAT, FQNNGV. Trimming removed 1 base from V and 4 bases from J, with 13 bases in between.

The J gene is TRBJ2-5, the V gene TRBV6-5; the D gene is possibly TRBD1 (6 bases). V lost 4 bases to trimming and J lost 8 bases, with 20 bases between them. The CDR3 totals 15 residues. CDR1 and CDR2 (germline): MNHEY, SVGAGI. The CDR3 nucleotides read TGTGCCAGCAGTTCCCCGACCTCACAGGGACCCACCCAGTACTTC. This codes for CASSSPTSQGPTQYF.

V usage is TRBV24-1 and J usage is TRBJ1-4; 10 nucleotides agree with TRBD1. Unmatched junction bases numbered 3, after V lost 8 bases and J lost 7 bases. This CDR3 has 13 amino acids. Germline CDR1 and CDR2: KGHDR and SFDVKD. CDR3 sequence reads: CATKGQGSEKLFF. CDR3 coding DNA: TGTGCCACCAAGGGACAGGGGTCTGAAAAACTGTTTTTT.

V is TRBV5-1 and J is TRBJ2-7; TRBD1 is a possible D gene (6 bases). The CDR3 is 14 amino acids. Germline V gene data show CDR1 as SGHRS and CDR2 as YFSETQ. Between the trimmed V and J ends, which lost 0 bases and 2 bases, there was a span of 9 bases. The chain's CDR3 is CASSLVGQPYEQYF. CDR3 sequence (DNA): TGCGCCAGCAGCTTGGTAGGACAGCCCTACGAGCAGTACTTC.

Regarding this clone: The CDR3 end shows no conserved phenylalanine or tryptophan, and so a read error is likely. Additional DNA sequences in this sample encode the identical CDR3. CDR3 sequence: CASSLTGTGNAKLFL. The CDR3 coding sequence is TGTGCCAGCAGCTTAACTGGGACAGGGAACGCCAAACTGTTTTTG. The chain couples TRBV7-9 to TRBJ1-4; 9 bases are shared with TRBD1. This CDR3 comprises 15 residues. The trim removed 2 bases at V and 11 bases at J, leaving 9 bases unmatched. Germline loops: CDR1 SEHNR, CDR2 FQNEAQ (reference sequence).

This chain connects TRBV30 to TRBJ2-5; perhaps TRBD2 as D (5 bases). V gave up 2 bases and J gave up 7 bases, with 17 bases separating them. The CDR3 spans 14 residues. Germline V gene data show CDR1 as GTSNPN and CDR2 as SVGIG (reference sequence). CDR3 coding DNA: TGTGCCTGGAGTAAGGGTACGGACGGAGGGACCCAGTACTTC. Protein sequence: CAWSKGTDGGTQYF.

The chain carries TRBV7-9 and TRBJ2-3; D is ambiguous. The CDR3 loop spans 14 amino acids. The V gene lost 3 bases and the J gene lost 1 base, with 8 bases spanning the gap. Germline CDR1 reads SEHNR; CDR2 reads FQNEAQ (reference sequence). The CDR3 loop is CASSFTQGTDTQYF. In DNA, the CDR3 is TGTGCCAGCAGCTTCACCCAGGGCACAGATACGCAGTATTTT.

This clone was counted only a few times. The same CDR3 is also encoded by other DNA sequences in this sample. The rearrangement joins TRBV18 to TRBJ1-4; D remains ambiguous. This CDR3 spans 14 amino acids. Germline V CDR1 and CDR2: KGHSH, LQKENI. The ends were cut back, 6 bases at V and 0 bases at J, with 8 bases in the middle. The CDR3 loop reads CASSEGATNEKLFF. The CDR3 DNA reads as TGTGCCAGCTCGGAGGGAGCAACTAATGAAAAACTGTTTTTT.

The chain is built from TRBV5-1 and TRBJ1-1; 7 bases agree with TRBD1. V lost 4 bases and J lost 5; bases outside the gene matches: 11. The CDR3 has 15 amino acids. Germline-derived CDR1 and CDR2 are SGHRS and YFSETQ. CDR3 sequence reads: CASSDRAGGDTEAFF. As DNA, the CDR3 is TGCGCCAGCAGCGACCGGGCAGGGGGAGATACTGAAGCTTTCTTT.

The V call is TRBV10-2, the J call TRBJ1-3; perhaps TRBD1 as D (5 bases). Looked up from germline, CDR1 is WSHSY and CDR2 is SAAADI. The V end lost 6 bases, the J end lost 0 bases, and 9 bases lay between the germline ends. CDR3 size: 14 residues. The CDR3 sequence: CASRSQGSGNTIYF. The CDR3 bases are TGCGCCAGCAGATCGCAGGGCTCTGGAAACACCATATATTTT.

This chain uses TRBV10-3 with TRBJ2-1, with TRBD2 matching over 7 bases. With 5 bases clipped from V and 3 bases from J, the junction kept 7 bases outside the gene matches. Germline V gene data show CDR1 as ENHRY and CDR2 as SYGVKD. The CDR3 is 15 residues long. CDR3 sequence reads: CAISSVGTNYNEQFF. The CDR3 DNA reads as TGTGCCATCAGTTCGGTGGGGACTAACTACAATGAGCAGTTCTTC.

The CDR3 reads CASSPHSGGMDQPQHF. CDR3 DNA sequence: TGTGCCAGTAGTCCGCACTCAGGGGGGATGGATCAGCCCCAGCATTTT. The V call is TRBV19, the J call TRBJ1-5; TRBD1 matches 7 bases. Germline lookup yields CDR1 LNHDA and CDR2 SQIVND (reference sequence). This CDR3 has 16 amino acids. V was clipped by 5 bases and J by 5 bases; unmatched bases: 12. Drawing the rest from reference TRBV19 and TRBJ1-5, the complete variable domain is DGGITQSPKYLFRKEGQNVTLSCEQNLNHDAMYWYRQDPGQGLRLIYYSQIVNDFQKGDIAEGYSVSREKKESFPLTVTSAQKNPTAFYLCASSPHSGGMDQPQHFGDGTRLSIL.

This clone was picked up a small number of times. The V gene is TRBV3-1 (or the pseudogene TRBV3-2), the J gene TRBJ2-1; no clear D. Germline V gene sequence: CDR1 LGHDT, CDR2 YNNKEL (reference sequence). Trimming cost V 0 bases and J 7 bases, with 10 bases left between them. The CDR3 runs to 14 residues. The DNA of the CDR3 is TGTGCCAGCAGCCAAGAAAACGGGTTGAATGAGCAGTTCTTC. It specifies CASSQENGLNEQFF.

The gene calls are TRBV18 and TRBJ2-7; 12 bases are a match to TRBD1. V lost 3 bases, J lost 5 bases, and 2 bases stayed unmatched. The CDR3 runs 14 residues. The germline gives CDR1 KGHSH, CDR2 LQKENI. CDR3 nucleotide sequence: TGTGCCAGCTCACCGGGACAGGGGGCGAACGAGCAGTACTTC. It translates to CASSPGQGANEQYF.

The J gene is TRBJ1-1, the V gene TRBV29-1, with D tentatively TRBD1 (6 bases). The length of the CDR3 is 11 residues. Germline CDR1 is SQVTM and CDR2 is ANQGSEA. Deletions cut 7 bases from V and 2 bases from J, with 8 bases between. CDR3 residues: CSDGTNTEAFF. CDR3 DNA sequence: TGCAGCGACGGGACAAACACTGAAGCTTTCTTT.

This chain links TRBV7-2 with TRBJ2-5; D is uncertain. Germline V gene lookup returns CDR1 SGHTA and CDR2 FQGNSA. CDR3 size: 16 residues. V gave up 1 base and J gave up 2 bases, with 14 bases separating them. The DNA of the CDR3 is TGTGCCAGCAGCTTAGGACTTACGGCGGATCAAGAGACCCAGTACTTC. It codes for CASSLGLTADQETQYF.

The J gene is TRBJ1-6, the V gene TRBV10-2; 11 nucleotides line up with TRBD1. The length of the CDR3 is 13 residues. J gave up 7 bases and V 8 bases, and 1 base lay outside the gene matches. Germline assignment: CDR1 WSHSY and CDR2 SAAADI. CDR3 DNA sequence: TGCGCCAGCGGGACAGGGGGGAATTCACCCCTCCACTTT. Its protein is CASGTGGNSPLHF.